The subject of this entry is one TCR beta chain. What it binds is unknown. These data come from a study of shared clonotypes between healthy human individuals. Into CD45RA+ naive and CD45RA-negative memory subsets, the CD4+ cells were split. The CDR3 sequence is 12 residues long. Between the trimmed V and J ends, which lost 2 bases and 5 bases, there was a span of 7 bases. CDR1 is MNHNY, CDR2 SVGAGI, per germline (reference sequence). Overall study findings and caveats: Generation probability values for non-shared clonotypes were lower than those for clonotypes shared by all four donors. Of the naive CD4 clonotypes, about 5% were shared across four donors. Larger estimated richness was generally recorded for naive subsets relative to memory subsets.

The repertoire was sequenced with immunoSEQ multiplex PCR; TCRdb's copy has only in-frame clones and lacks some. The repertoire has 2 million to 2.5 million clones, 90% to 96% of them found once; the top ten carry about 0.13%. The origin of this receptor is a man in his late teens or twenties in good health. The specimen was naive CD4+ T cells sorted from blood. The subset is: CD45RA+ positively selected. V gene TRBV6-6 combines with J gene TRBJ2-7; D not resolved. The CDR3 DNA reads TGTGCCAGCAGTTACGGACGGCACGAGCAGTACTTC. Its protein is CASSYGRHEQYF.